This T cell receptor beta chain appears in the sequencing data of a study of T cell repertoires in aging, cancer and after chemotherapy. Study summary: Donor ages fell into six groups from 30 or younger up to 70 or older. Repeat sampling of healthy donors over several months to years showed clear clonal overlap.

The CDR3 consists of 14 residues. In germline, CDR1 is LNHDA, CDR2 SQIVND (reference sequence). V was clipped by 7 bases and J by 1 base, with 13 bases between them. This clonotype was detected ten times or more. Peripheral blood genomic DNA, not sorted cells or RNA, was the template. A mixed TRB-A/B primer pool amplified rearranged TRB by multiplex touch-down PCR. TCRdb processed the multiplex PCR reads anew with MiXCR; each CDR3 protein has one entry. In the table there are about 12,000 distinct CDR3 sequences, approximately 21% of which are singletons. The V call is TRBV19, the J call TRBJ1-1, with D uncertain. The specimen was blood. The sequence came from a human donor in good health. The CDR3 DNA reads TGTGCCAGTAACTTGGGATTTGGGAACACTGAAGCTTTCTTT. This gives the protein CASNLGFGNTEAFF.